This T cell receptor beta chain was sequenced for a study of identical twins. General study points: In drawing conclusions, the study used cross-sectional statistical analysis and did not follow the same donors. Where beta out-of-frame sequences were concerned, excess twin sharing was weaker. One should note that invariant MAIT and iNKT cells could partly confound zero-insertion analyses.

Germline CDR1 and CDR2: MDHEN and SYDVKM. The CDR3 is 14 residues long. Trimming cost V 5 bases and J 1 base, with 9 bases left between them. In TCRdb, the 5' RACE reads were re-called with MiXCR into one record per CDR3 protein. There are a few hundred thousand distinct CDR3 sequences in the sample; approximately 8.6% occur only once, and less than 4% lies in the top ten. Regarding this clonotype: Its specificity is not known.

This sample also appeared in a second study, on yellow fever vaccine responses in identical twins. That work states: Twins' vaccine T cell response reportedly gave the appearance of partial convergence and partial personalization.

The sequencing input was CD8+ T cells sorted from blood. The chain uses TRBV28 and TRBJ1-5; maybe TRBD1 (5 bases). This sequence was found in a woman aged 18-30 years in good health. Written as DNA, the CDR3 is TGTGCCAGCAGTCCGACAGAGAGCAATCAGCCCCAGCATTTT. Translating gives CASSPTESNQPQHF.